This record covers a single T cell receptor beta chain. This CDR3 region has 20 residues. V lost 0 bases to trimming and J lost 1 base; unmatched junction nucleotides: 14. The V gene's germline CDR1 is SGHVS and CDR2 FQNEAQ. The sample originates from a study of blood T cell repertoires in COVID-19. Study context: Sites across the United States, Italy and Spain contributed samples from acute and convalescent COVID-19.

Profiled with immunoSEQ multiplex PCR; TCRdb holds only in-frame clones, not every one. The repertoire holds about 200,000 clones, with 87% as singletons. Input material: peripheral blood. The TCR comes from a man aged 55 to 70 who had recovered from COVID-19. The V call is TRBV7-8, the J call TRBJ1-5; 8 bases match TRBD1. The CDR3 here is CASSLAGPGGAGLSNQPQHF. The CDR3 nucleotides read TGTGCCAGCAGCTTAGCGGGTCCAGGGGGCGCTGGTTTAAGCAATCAGCCCCAGCATTTT.